This T cell receptor beta chain was captured by sequencing in a study of metastatic and nonmetastatic thyroid tumors. Study-wide background: Comparative analysis of repertoires was undertaken across blood and tumor or nodule tissue obtained from malignant and benign thyroid patients.

The germline CDR1 and CDR2 sequences are MNHEY and SMNVEV (reference sequence). The CDR3 covers 18 residues. V shed 0 bases and J shed 2 bases, with 19 bases lying between them. In the authors' methods: Clinicopathological groups of papillary thyroid cancer showed CDR3 differences that were used to build a distant-metastasis classifier. With MiXCR, TCRdb called clones anew from the PCR reads. The V and J calls were not made by the authors but by TCRdb's processing. The data hold 65,000 to 70,000 clones, with 13% to 15% observed a single time. This clone was detected many times. Its antigen is not identified. General study results and limits: Reported TCR beta diversity, measured in blood and tumor, was significantly higher for malignant thyroid tumors than for benign nodules.

Thyroid surgery was performed in patients who had received no treatment beforehand. The source material was blood. The chain links TRBV27 to TRBJ1-2; D gene ambiguous. The TCR comes from a male donor with papillary thyroid cancer or a benign thyroid nodule (not recorded which). Some clones in this sample may be carry-over from other donors' samples. CDR3 DNA sequence: TGTGCCAGCAGTTTATCAGGGAACAGCGGCCTATTAAACTATGGCTACACCTTC. Amino acids: CASSLSGNSGLLNYGYTF.